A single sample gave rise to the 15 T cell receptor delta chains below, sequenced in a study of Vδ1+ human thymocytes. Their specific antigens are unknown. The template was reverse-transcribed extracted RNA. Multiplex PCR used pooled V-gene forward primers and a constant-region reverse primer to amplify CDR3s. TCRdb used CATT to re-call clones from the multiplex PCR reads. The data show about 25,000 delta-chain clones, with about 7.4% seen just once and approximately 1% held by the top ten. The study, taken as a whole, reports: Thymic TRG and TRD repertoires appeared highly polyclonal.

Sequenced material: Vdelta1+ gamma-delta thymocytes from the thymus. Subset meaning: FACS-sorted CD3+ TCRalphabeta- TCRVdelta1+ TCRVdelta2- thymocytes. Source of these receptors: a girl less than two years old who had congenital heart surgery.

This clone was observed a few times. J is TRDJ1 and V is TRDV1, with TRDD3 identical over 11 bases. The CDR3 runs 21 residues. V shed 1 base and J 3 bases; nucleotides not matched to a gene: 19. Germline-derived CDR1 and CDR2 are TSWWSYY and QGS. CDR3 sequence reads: CALGEPPPSFVLGDRSDKLIF. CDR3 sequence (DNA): TGTGCTCTTGGGGAACCTCCCCCTTCCTTTGTACTGGGGGATAGGTCCGATAAACTCATCTTT.

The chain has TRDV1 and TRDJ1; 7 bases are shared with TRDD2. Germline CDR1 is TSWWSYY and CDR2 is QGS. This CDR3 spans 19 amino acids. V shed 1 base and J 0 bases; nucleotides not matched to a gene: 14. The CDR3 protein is CALGEPFLPQPRHTDKLIF. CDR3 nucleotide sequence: TGTGCTCTTGGGGAACCTTTCCTACCGCAACCCCGGCACACCGATAAACTCATCTTT.

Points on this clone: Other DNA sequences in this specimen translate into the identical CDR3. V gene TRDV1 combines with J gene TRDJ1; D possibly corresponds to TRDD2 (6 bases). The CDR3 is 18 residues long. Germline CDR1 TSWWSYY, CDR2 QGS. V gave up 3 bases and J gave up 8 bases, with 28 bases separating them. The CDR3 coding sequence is TGTGCTCTTGGGGAGCGAATCCTACAAGCCAACATACGTTGGAAACTCATCTTT. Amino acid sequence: CALGERILQANIRWKLIF.

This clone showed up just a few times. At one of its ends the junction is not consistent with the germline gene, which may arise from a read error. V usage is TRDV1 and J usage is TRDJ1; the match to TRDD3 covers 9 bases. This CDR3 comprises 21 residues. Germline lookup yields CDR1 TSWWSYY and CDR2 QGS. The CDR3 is CALGELVLRDTGDTYTDKPIF. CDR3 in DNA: TGTGCTCTTGGGGAACTGGTGTTGCGTGACACCGGGGATACGTACACCGATAAACCCATCTTT.

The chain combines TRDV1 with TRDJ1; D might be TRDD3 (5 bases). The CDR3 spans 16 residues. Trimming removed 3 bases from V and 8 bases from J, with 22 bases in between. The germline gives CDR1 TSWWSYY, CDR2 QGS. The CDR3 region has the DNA TGTGCTCTTGGGGATTTGATTCCGTCTACTGGAGGGAAACTCATCTTT. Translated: CALGDLIPSTGGKLIF.

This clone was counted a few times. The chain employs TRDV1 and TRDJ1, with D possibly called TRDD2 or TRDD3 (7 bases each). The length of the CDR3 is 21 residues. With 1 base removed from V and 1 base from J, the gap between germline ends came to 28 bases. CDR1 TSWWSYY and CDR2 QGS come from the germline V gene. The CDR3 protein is CALGEPIFLSLLGQSTDKLIF. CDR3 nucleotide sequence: TGTGCTCTTGGGGAACCGATCTTCCTATCTCTACTGGGGCAGAGCACCGATAAACTCATCTTT.

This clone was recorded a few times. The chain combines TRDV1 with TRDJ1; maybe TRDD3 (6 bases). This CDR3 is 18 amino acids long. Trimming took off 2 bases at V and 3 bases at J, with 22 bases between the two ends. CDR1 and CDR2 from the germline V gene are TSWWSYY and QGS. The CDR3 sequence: CALGEYPVLDTRADKLIF. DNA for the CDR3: TGTGCTCTTGGGGAATACCCCGTCTTGGATACTCGGGCCGATAAACTCATCTTT.

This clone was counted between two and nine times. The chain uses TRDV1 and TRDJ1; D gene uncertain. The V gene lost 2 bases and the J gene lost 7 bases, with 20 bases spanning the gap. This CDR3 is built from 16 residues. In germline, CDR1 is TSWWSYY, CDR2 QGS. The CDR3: CALGESTDPQGVKLIF. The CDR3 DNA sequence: TGTGCTCTTGGGGAATCAACAGACCCTCAGGGCGTTAAACTCATCTTT.

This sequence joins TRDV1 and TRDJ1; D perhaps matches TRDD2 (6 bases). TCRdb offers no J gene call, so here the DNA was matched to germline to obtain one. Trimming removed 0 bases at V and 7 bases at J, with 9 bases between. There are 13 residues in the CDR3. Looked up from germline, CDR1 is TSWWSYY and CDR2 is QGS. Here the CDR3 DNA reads TGTGCTCTTGGGGAACTCCTTCCATTTAAACTCATCTTT. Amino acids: CALGELLPFKLIF.

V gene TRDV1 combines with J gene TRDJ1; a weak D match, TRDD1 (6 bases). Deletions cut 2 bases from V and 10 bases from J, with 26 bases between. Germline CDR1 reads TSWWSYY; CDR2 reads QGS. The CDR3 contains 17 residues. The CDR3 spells CALGETVPGVNRGVLIF. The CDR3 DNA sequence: TGTGCTCTTGGGGAAACCGTCCCGGGGGTAAATAGGGGGGTACTCATCTTT.

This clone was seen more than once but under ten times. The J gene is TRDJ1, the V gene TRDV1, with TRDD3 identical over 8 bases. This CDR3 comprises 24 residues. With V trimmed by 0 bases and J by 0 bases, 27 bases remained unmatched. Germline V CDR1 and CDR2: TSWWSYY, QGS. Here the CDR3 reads CALGELPPHLYWGVDRKYTDKLIF. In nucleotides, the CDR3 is TGTGCTCTTGGGGAACTCCCCCCCCACCTGTACTGGGGGGTCGATCGAAAGTACACCGATAAACTCATCTTT.

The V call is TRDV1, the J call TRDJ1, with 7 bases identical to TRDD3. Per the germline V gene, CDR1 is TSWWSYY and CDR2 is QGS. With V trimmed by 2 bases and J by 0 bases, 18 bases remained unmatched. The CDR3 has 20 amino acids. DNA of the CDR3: TGTGCTCTTGGGGAAGCTCTGGGGGGGACCTCGCGTACGTACACCGATAAACTCATCTTT. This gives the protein CALGEALGGTSRTYTDKLIF.

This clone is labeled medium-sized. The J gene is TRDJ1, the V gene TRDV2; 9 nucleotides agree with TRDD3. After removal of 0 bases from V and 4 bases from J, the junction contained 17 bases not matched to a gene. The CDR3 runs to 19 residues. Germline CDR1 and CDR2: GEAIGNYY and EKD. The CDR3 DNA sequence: TGTGCCTGTGACACCCCTGTAACTGGGGGAGCCCTGGATAACGATAAACTCATCTTT. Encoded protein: CACDTPVTGGALDNDKLIF.

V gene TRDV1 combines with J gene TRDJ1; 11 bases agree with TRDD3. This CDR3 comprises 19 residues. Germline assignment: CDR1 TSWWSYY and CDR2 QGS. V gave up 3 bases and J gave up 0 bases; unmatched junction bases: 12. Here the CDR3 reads CALGEALLWGIPDTDKLIF. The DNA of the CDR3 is TGTGCTCTTGGGGAGGCCTTACTCTGGGGGATACCAGACACCGATAAACTCATCTTT.

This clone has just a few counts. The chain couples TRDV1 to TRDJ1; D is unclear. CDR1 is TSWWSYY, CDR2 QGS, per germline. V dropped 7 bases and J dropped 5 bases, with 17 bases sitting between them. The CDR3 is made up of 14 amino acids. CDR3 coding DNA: TGTGCTCTTGCTCGTAAGGGAACGGGTGATAAACTCATCTTT. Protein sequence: CALARKGTGDKLIF.